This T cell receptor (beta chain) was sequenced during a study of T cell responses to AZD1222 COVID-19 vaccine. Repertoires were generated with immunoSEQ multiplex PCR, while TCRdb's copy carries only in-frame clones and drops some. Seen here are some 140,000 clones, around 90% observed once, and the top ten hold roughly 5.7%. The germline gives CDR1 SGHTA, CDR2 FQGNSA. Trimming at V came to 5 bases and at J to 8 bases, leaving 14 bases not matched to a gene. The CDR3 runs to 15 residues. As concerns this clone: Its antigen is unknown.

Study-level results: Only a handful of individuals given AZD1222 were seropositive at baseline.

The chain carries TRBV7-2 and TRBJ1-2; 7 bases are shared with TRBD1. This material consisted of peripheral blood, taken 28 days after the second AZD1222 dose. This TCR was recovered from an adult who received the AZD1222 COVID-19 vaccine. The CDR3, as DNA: TGTGCCAGCAGCCCCGACGGACAGGCGGCGTGGGGCTACACCTTC. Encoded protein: CASSPDGQAAWGYTF.